These T cell receptor beta chains were read from a single sample in a study of T cells after yellow fever vaccination. TCRdb reprocessed the 5' RACE reads with MiXCR, giving one entry per CDR3 protein. The sample carries more than 65,000 distinct CDR3 sequences, about 6% recorded once. Sequenced material: CD4+ T cells sorted from PBMCs, taken around 14 days after the first yellow fever vaccination. The receptors stem from a man between 18 and 35 years old who received the YFV17D yellow fever vaccine. CDR3s include the opening cysteine and the closing phenylalanine or tryptophan. The order of the fields is D gene, V gene, clone size, CDR3 length, J gene, CDR3 protein, CDR3 DNA. D genes are given only for firm matches. Where a row states a size, it is once, few, many or the class of an expanded clone; other rows omit it.

d_gene: .
v_gene: TRBV5-1
abundance: many
len: 14
j_gene: TRBJ2-7
CDR3aa: CASSLAIEFVEQYF
CDR3nt: TGCGCCAGCAGCTTAGCCATCGAGTTCGTCGAGCAGTACTTC

d_gene: .
v_gene: TRBV7-3
abundance: many
len: 13
j_gene: TRBJ1-1
CDR3aa: CASGDTANTEAFF
CDR3nt: TGTGCCAGCGGGGACACAGCGAACACTGAAGCTTTCTTT

d_gene: .
v_gene: TRBV4-3
abundance: many
len: 15
j_gene: TRBJ1-3
CDR3aa: CASSPAPSSGNTIYF
CDR3nt: TGCGCCAGCAGCCCAGCTCCCAGCTCTGGAAACACCATATATTTT

d_gene: .
v_gene: TRBV19
abundance: many
len: 15
j_gene: TRBJ2-3
CDR3aa: CASSMRASSTDTQYF
CDR3nt: TGTGCCAGTAGTATGCGGGCGTCGAGCACAGATACGCAGTATTTT

d_gene: TRBD1
v_gene: TRBV7-6
abundance: many
len: 16
j_gene: TRBJ2-2
CDR3aa: CASSPDRVRNTGELFF
CDR3nt: TGTGCCAGCAGCCCCGACAGGGTCCGGAACACCGGGGAGCTGTTTTTT

d_gene: TRBD1
v_gene: TRBV11-2
abundance: many
len: 11
j_gene: TRBJ2-1
CDR3aa: CASSLVQGEFF
CDR3nt: TGTGCCAGCAGCTTAGTTCAGGGGGAGTTCTTC

d_gene: TRBD2
v_gene: TRBV4-2
abundance: many
len: 19
j_gene: TRBJ2-5
CDR3aa: CASSQWVASGGAGMETQYF
CDR3nt: TGTGCCAGCAGCCAGTGGGTGGCTAGCGGGGGGGCCGGTATGGAGACCCAGTACTTC

d_gene: TRBD2
v_gene: TRBV7-2
abundance: many
len: 15
j_gene: TRBJ2-2
CDR3aa: CASSETSGGAGELFF
CDR3nt: TGTGCCAGCAGCGAAACTAGCGGGGGGGCCGGGGAGCTGTTTTTT

d_gene: .
v_gene: TRBV3-1
abundance: many
len: 16
j_gene: TRBJ2-2
CDR3aa: CASSHLWAGTTGELFF
CDR3nt: TGTGCCAGCAGCCATTTGTGGGCAGGGACCACCGGGGAGCTGTTTTTT

d_gene: .
v_gene: TRBV6-5
abundance: many
len: 16
j_gene: TRBJ2-5
CDR3aa: CASSYSKARRGETQYF
CDR3nt: TGTGCCAGCAGTTACTCGAAAGCAAGGCGTGGGGAGACCCAGTACTTC

d_gene: .
v_gene: TRBV5-6
abundance: many
len: 16
j_gene: TRBJ1-5
CDR3aa: CASSLASGAPTEPQHF
CDR3nt: TGTGCCAGCAGCTTGGCCTCGGGGGCCCCAACGGAGCCCCAGCATTTT

d_gene: .
v_gene: TRBV19
abundance: few
len: 14
j_gene: TRBJ1-1
CDR3aa: CASSIWGADTEAFF
CDR3nt: TGTGCCAGTAGTATATGGGGCGCGGACACTGAAGCTTTCTTT

d_gene: .
v_gene: TRBV28
abundance: many
len: 15
j_gene: TRBJ2-4
CDR3aa: CASSFSGAGKNIQYF
CDR3nt: TGTGCCAGCAGTTTCTCGGGGGCAGGCAAAAACATTCAGTACTTC

d_gene: .
v_gene: TRBV6-2/TRBV6-3
abundance: many
len: 11
j_gene: TRBJ2-7
CDR3aa: CASSLGLEQYF
CDR3nt: TGTGCCAGCAGTTTAGGCCTCGAGCAGTACTTC

d_gene: .
v_gene: TRBV19
abundance: many
len: 12
j_gene: TRBJ1-2
CDR3aa: CASSSRQDGYTF
CDR3nt: TGTGCCAGTAGTAGTCGACAAGATGGCTACACCTTC

d_gene: TRBD2
v_gene: TRBV5-1
abundance: many
len: 17
j_gene: TRBJ2-5
CDR3aa: CASSLRGTAGGPETQYF
CDR3nt: TGCGCCAGCAGCCTAAGAGGGACAGCGGGGGGGCCGGAGACCCAGTACTTC

d_gene: .
v_gene: TRBV7-2
abundance: many
len: 14
j_gene: TRBJ2-3
CDR3aa: CASSTRGIVDTQYF
CDR3nt: TGTGCCAGCAGCACCAGGGGTATAGTAGATACGCAGTATTTT

d_gene: .
v_gene: TRBV6-5
abundance: many
len: 12
j_gene: TRBJ2-7
CDR3aa: CASSFSGTLQYF
CDR3nt: TGTGCCAGCAGTTTTTCCGGGACTTTGCAGTACTTC

d_gene: .
v_gene: TRBV4-3
abundance: many
len: 14
j_gene: TRBJ1-3
CDR3aa: CASSQPGSGNTIYF
CDR3nt: TGCGCCAGCAGCCAACCGGGCTCTGGAAACACCATATATTTT

d_gene: .
v_gene: TRBV7-9
abundance: .
len: 15
j_gene: TRBJ1-3
CDR3aa: CASSFTGYSGNTIYF
CDR3nt: TGTGCCAGCAGCTTCACAGGGTACTCTGGAAACACCATATATTTT

d_gene: .
v_gene: TRBV5-1
abundance: many
len: 14
j_gene: TRBJ2-5
CDR3aa: CASSLGVDQETQYF
CDR3nt: TGCGCCAGCAGCTTGGGAGTCGACCAAGAGACCCAGTACTTC

d_gene: TRBD1
v_gene: TRBV5-1
abundance: many
len: 16
j_gene: TRBJ1-1
CDR3aa: CASSNYAGTGPTEAFF
CDR3nt: TGCGCCAGCAGCAATTATGCCGGGACAGGGCCCACTGAAGCTTTCTTT

d_gene: TRBD1
v_gene: TRBV14
abundance: many
len: 16
j_gene: TRBJ2-7
CDR3aa: CASSQGGGLSSYEQYF
CDR3nt: TGTGCCAGCAGCCAAGGAGGGGGCCTCAGCTCCTACGAGCAGTACTTC

d_gene: TRBD2
v_gene: TRBV5-1
abundance: many
len: 16
j_gene: TRBJ2-3
CDR3aa: CASSLGVSGSTDTQYF
CDR3nt: TGCGCCAGCAGCTTGGGGGTTAGCGGGAGCACAGATACGCAGTATTTT

d_gene: TRBD2
v_gene: TRBV5-1
abundance: many
len: 17
j_gene: TRBJ2-3
CDR3aa: CASSFFVSSGNTDTQYF
CDR3nt: TGCGCCAGCAGCTTTTTTGTGTCTAGCGGAAACACAGATACGCAGTATTTT

d_gene: .
v_gene: TRBV4-2
abundance: .
len: 17
j_gene: TRBJ2-3
CDR3aa: CAMGPGPGAGSTDTQYF
CDR3nt: TGTGCCATGGGCCCCGGGCCCGGGGCGGGAAGCACAGATACGCAGTATTTT

d_gene: .
v_gene: TRBV19
abundance: many
len: 16
j_gene: TRBJ2-2
CDR3aa: CASRGPGTGRPGELFF
CDR3nt: TGTGCCAGTCGAGGTCCGGGTACTGGGCGACCCGGGGAGCTGTTTTTT

d_gene: TRBD2
v_gene: TRBV12-3/TRBV12-4
abundance: many
len: 15
j_gene: TRBJ2-2
CDR3aa: CASSSRGGDIGELFF
CDR3nt: TGTGCCAGCAGTTCGCGGGGGGGGGACATCGGGGAGCTGTTTTTT

d_gene: .
v_gene: TRBV7-2
abundance: many
len: 16
j_gene: TRBJ2-2
CDR3aa: CASSLGRLANTGELFF
CDR3nt: TGTGCCAGCAGCTTAGGCCGCCTCGCGAACACCGGGGAGCTGTTTTTT

d_gene: .
v_gene: TRBV5-4
abundance: .
len: 17
j_gene: TRBJ2-1
CDR3aa: CASSLGKWVRIQNEQFF
CDR3nt: TGTGCCAGCAGCTTGGGAAAATGGGTGCGAATACAGAATGAGCAGTTCTTC

d_gene: .
v_gene: TRBV19
abundance: .
len: 15
j_gene: TRBJ2-1
CDR3aa: CASIWPGIPHNEQFF
CDR3nt: TGTGCCAGTATATGGCCGGGAATTCCCCACAATGAGCAGTTCTTC

d_gene: TRBD2
v_gene: TRBV7-2
abundance: many
len: 17
j_gene: TRBJ2-3
CDR3aa: CASSLGLARGVPDTQYF
CDR3nt: TGTGCCAGCAGCTTAGGGCTAGCGCGGGGGGTCCCAGATACGCAGTATTTT

d_gene: TRBD1
v_gene: TRBV11-3
abundance: many
len: 15
j_gene: TRBJ2-7
CDR3aa: CASSLGTGGDYEQYF
CDR3nt: TGTGCCAGCAGCCTAGGGACAGGGGGCGATTACGAGCAGTACTTC

d_gene: .
v_gene: TRBV12-3/TRBV12-4
abundance: many
len: 12
j_gene: TRBJ2-5
CDR3aa: CASSLQGGTQYF
CDR3nt: TGTGCCAGCAGTCTTCAGGGGGGCACCCAGTACTTC

d_gene: TRBD1
v_gene: TRBV7-9
abundance: many
len: 16
j_gene: TRBJ2-3
CDR3aa: CASRDGQGSYLDTQYF
CDR3nt: TGTGCCAGCCGTGACGGACAGGGGAGTTATTTGGATACGCAGTATTTT

d_gene: TRBD1
v_gene: TRBV5-1
abundance: many
len: 16
j_gene: TRBJ1-1
CDR3aa: CASSLWGQGANTEAFF
CDR3nt: TGCGCCAGCAGCTTGTGGGGACAGGGGGCTAACACTGAAGCTTTCTTT

d_gene: .
v_gene: TRBV6-2/TRBV6-3
abundance: many
len: 15
j_gene: TRBJ2-4
CDR3aa: CASSQPQIDRNIQYF
CDR3nt: TGTGCCAGCAGCCAACCCCAAATAGACAGAAACATTCAGTACTTC

d_gene: TRBD1
v_gene: TRBV6-2/TRBV6-3
abundance: few
len: 15
j_gene: TRBJ2-3
CDR3aa: CASSYGTGDTDTQYF
CDR3nt: TGTGCCAGCAGTTACGGGACAGGGGACACAGATACGCAGTATTTT

d_gene: TRBD1
v_gene: TRBV5-1
abundance: many
len: 16
j_gene: TRBJ1-1
CDR3aa: CASRPGQGREITEAFF
CDR3nt: TGCGCCAGCAGGCCGGGACAGGGAAGGGAAATCACTGAAGCTTTCTTT

d_gene: TRBD1
v_gene: TRBV7-2
abundance: few
len: 14
j_gene: TRBJ1-5
CDR3aa: CASSSRQGTQPQHF
CDR3nt: TGTGCCAGCAGCTCTCGACAGGGAACTCAGCCCCAGCATTTT

d_gene: TRBD1
v_gene: TRBV20-1
abundance: many
len: 15
j_gene: TRBJ2-2
CDR3aa: CSAPNQGAIAGELFF
CDR3nt: TGCAGTGCCCCCAATCAGGGGGCTATCGCCGGGGAGCTGTTTTTT

d_gene: .
v_gene: TRBV4-2
abundance: many
len: 13
j_gene: TRBJ1-1
CDR3aa: CASESTVNTEAFF
CDR3nt: TGTGCCAGCGAGTCGACAGTGAACACTGAAGCTTTCTTT